This T cell receptor beta chain came from a study of control samples from healthy donors and cancer patients. This table comes from immunoSEQ multiplex PCR, and its TCRdb copy is limited to in-frame clones, with some not included. Among under 150,000 clones listed, 70% to 90% were seen once. The CDR3 runs 19 residues. This clone was recorded only once. This TCR was recovered from a woman in her 70s in good health. Material for sequencing was blood. The chain is built from TRBV21-1 and TRBJ2-1. TRBV21-1 is a known pseudogene. The CDR3 reads CASSKVGRRIPLCYNEQFF. CDR3 DNA: TGTGCCAGCAGCAAAGTGGGCAGGCGGATCCCTCTTTGTTACAATGAGCAGTTCTTC.